This entry concerns a single T cell receptor (beta chain). The antigen is unknown. 5'RACE with constant-segment primers yielded barcoded, UMI-tagged TCR alpha and TCR beta cDNA libraries. One entry per CDR3 protein results from TCRdb running MiXCR on the 5' RACE reads. This table holds approximately 110,000 distinct CDR3 sequences, over 20% found once. The data belong to a study of T-cell memory formation after mild COVID-19. Across the whole study: Clusters of TCRs were largely donor specific.

Study-level points and caveats: That cross-reactive memory joined was suggested by some responding clones appearing in pre-infection memory.

Sequenced material: PBMCs or a T cell subset sorted from them (not recorded which). The TCR sequence derives from a man younger than 35 who had mild COVID-19 (a few samples of this study predate the infection). Cell type and time point are not known.

The CDR3 region is CASSLGDDYEQYF. In DNA form, the CDR3 reads TGTGCCAGCAGCTTGGGCGACGACTACGAGCAGTACTTC. V gene TRBV5-5 combines with J gene TRBJ2-7, with D uncertain. This CDR3 comprises 13 residues. The V end lost 0 bases, the J end lost 3 bases, and 7 bases lay between the germline ends. In germline, CDR1 is SGHKS, CDR2 YYEKEE (reference sequence).